The 23 T cell receptor beta chains below all came from one sample that was sequenced in a study of technical replicates of blood from a few donors. TCRdb's table, derived via immunoSEQ multiplex PCR, lists solely in-frame clones and lacks some. The table includes 85,000 to 100,000 clones, roughly 96% detected once. Specimen: T cells isolated from PBMCs. The receptors shown here come from a human donor in good health.

CDR3 sequence: CASTRTGQLNTEAFF. In nucleotides, the CDR3 is TGTGCCAGCACCAGAACGGGACAGTTGAACACTGAAGCTTTCTTT. The V gene is TRBV6-1, the J gene TRBJ1-1, with 7 bases lining up with TRBD1. CDR1 MNHNS and CDR2 SASEGT come from the germline V gene. The V segment lost 7 bases and the J segment 0 bases; nucleotides outside the gene matches: 8. The CDR3 has 15 amino acids.

The DNA for the CDR3 is TGTGCCAGCAGCTCTAACAGGGTGAACACTGAAGCTTTCTTT. Its translation is CASSSNRVNTEAFF. The chain recombines TRBV5-4 with TRBJ1-1; D perhaps matches TRBD1 (6 bases). V lost 3 bases, J lost 0 bases, and 9 bases lay in between. The germline V gene has CDR1 SGHNT and CDR2 YYREEE (reference sequence). The CDR3 runs 14 residues.

The rearrangement links TRBV4-1 to TRBJ2-1; the match to TRBD2 covers 7 bases. The CDR3 totals 17 residues. J gave up 2 bases and V 3 bases, and 10 bases lay outside the gene matches. CDR1 MGHRA and CDR2 YSYEKL come from the germline V gene. The CDR3 is CASSQDWGGRAYNEQFF. The CDR3 nucleotides read TGCGCCAGCAGCCAGGACTGGGGGGGGAGAGCCTACAATGAGCAGTTCTTC.

This sequence joins TRBV10-3 and TRBJ2-1, with 7 bases matching TRBD2. The ends lost 4 bases at V and 2 bases at J; junction bases unmatched: 2. CDR3 size: 14 residues. The germline V gene has CDR1 ENHRY and CDR2 SYGVKD. CDR3 sequence: CAISGGLTYNEQFF. The CDR3 nucleotides read TGTGCCATCAGTGGGGGACTAACCTACAATGAGCAGTTCTTC.

J is TRBJ2-7 and V is TRBV7-8; TRBD2 matches at 9 bases. J gave up 4 bases and V 1 base, and 2 bases lay outside the gene matches. This CDR3 has 14 residues. Germline assignment: CDR1 SGHVS and CDR2 FQNEAQ. The CDR3 bases are TGTGCCAGCAGCTTAGGCGGGAGGGTTTACGAGCAGTACTTC. This translates into CASSLGGRVYEQYF. The variable domain in full, with the rest retrieved from reference TRBV7-8 and TRBJ2-7, is GAGVSQSPRYKVAKRGQDVALRCDPISGHVSLFWYQQALGQGPEFLTYFQNEAQLDKSGLPSDRFFAERPEGSVSTLKIQRTQQEDSAVYLCASSLGGRVYEQYFGPGTRLTVT.

This sequence joins TRBV4-1 and TRBJ2-5; D perhaps matches TRBD2 (5 bases). The CDR3 has 18 residues. Germline V gene sequence: CDR1 MGHRA, CDR2 YSYEKL. V was clipped by 7 bases and J by 2 bases, with 26 bases between them. The CDR3 sequence: CASNRKRFGGQEQETQYF. As DNA, the CDR3 is TGCGCCAGCAACCGCAAACGTTTCGGCGGGCAGGAGCAAGAGACCCAGTACTTC.

The chain employs TRBV13 and TRBJ2-7; TRBD1 aligns across 10 bases. Per germline, CDR1 PRHDT and CDR2 FYEKMQ (reference sequence). The CDR3 spans 15 residues. The ends lost 0 bases at V and 5 bases at J; junction bases unmatched: 4. The CDR3 protein is CASSLGGQGSNEQYF. CDR3 sequence (DNA): TGTGCCAGCAGCTTAGGGGGACAGGGGAGCAACGAGCAGTACTTC.

V usage is TRBV7-3 and J usage is TRBJ1-6; D remains unclear. Germline V lookup: CDR1 SGHTA, CDR2 FQGTGA. Trimming took 5 bases from V and 13 from J, leaving 15 bases between them. This CDR3 is 13 amino acids long. The CDR3 loop reads CASSPSGGAPLHF. For the CDR3, the DNA is TGTGCCAGCAGCCCGTCCGGTGGAGCGCCCCTCCACTTT.

The chain has TRBV19 and TRBJ2-3; no definite D call. Germline-derived CDR1 and CDR2 are LNHDA and SQIVND (reference sequence). The germline V and J ends were trimmed by 7 bases and 5 bases, with 13 bases remaining between them. The CDR3 contains 13 residues. The CDR3 DNA sequence: TGTGCCAGTACCGATACAGTGGGAGATACGCAGTATTTT. Amino acid sequence: CASTDTVGDTQYF.

This clone has a single count. CDR3 sequence: CASSFDSAQPQHF. The CDR3 nucleotides are TGTGCCAGCAGCTTTGACTCGGCTCAGCCCCAGCATTTT. This rearrangement joins TRBV5-4 to TRBJ1-5; D uncertain. V shed 2 bases and J shed 6 bases, with 9 bases lying between them. Germline CDR1 reads SGHNT; CDR2 reads YYREEE (reference sequence). The CDR3 is 13 residues long.

This clone was seen only once. The J gene is TRBJ2-7, the V gene TRBV11-2; the match to TRBD2 covers 9 bases. Germline values: CDR1 SGHAT, CDR2 FQNNGV. With V trimmed by 5 bases and J by 0 bases, 5 bases remained unmatched. The CDR3 sequence is 15 residues long. The CDR3: CASSGGLAPSYEQYF. The CDR3 nucleotides are TGTGCCAGCAGCGGGGGACTAGCTCCCTCCTACGAGCAGTACTTC.

The chain links TRBV15 to TRBJ1-6; 9 nucleotides line up with TRBD1. Germline trimming cut 9 bases from V and 8 bases from J; bases unmatched to any gene: 17. This CDR3 spans 17 amino acids. Germline CDR1 and CDR2: LNHNV and YYDKDF (reference sequence). CDR3 residues: CATSRDRVIGGDSPLHF. As DNA, the CDR3 is TGTGCCACGAGCCGGGACAGGGTTATTGGTGGAGATTCACCCCTCCACTTT. The entire variable domain, with the rest obtained from reference TRBV15 and TRBJ1-6, is as follows: DAMVIQNPRYQVTQFGKPVTLSCSQTLNHNVMYWYQQKSSQAPKLLFHYYDKDFNNEADTPDNFQSRRPNTSFCFLDIRSPGLGDTAMYLCATSRDRVIGGDSPLHFGNGTRLTVT.

The chain couples TRBV5-1 to TRBJ2-1; D gene uncertain. The CDR3 contains 14 residues. Trimming stripped 0 bases from V and 6 bases from J, with 10 bases between. The germline CDR1 and CDR2 sequences are SGHRS and YFSETQ. The CDR3 region has the DNA TGCGCCAGCAGCTTGGCCCTAGTAGGCAATGAGCAGTTCTTC. It yields the protein CASSLALVGNEQFF.

The chain carries TRBV19 and TRBJ2-7; a possible D gene is TRBD2 (6 bases). The CDR3 runs 13 residues. V dropped 5 bases and J dropped 3 bases, with 11 bases sitting between them. Germline V gives CDR1 LNHDA, CDR2 SQIVND (reference sequence). CDR3 residues: CASSAGTFYEQYF. CDR3 nucleotides: TGTGCCAGTAGTGCCGGGACTTTCTACGAGCAGTACTTC.

V is TRBV27 and J is TRBJ2-7; D might be TRBD2 (5 bases). There are 14 residues in the CDR3. Trimming took off 8 bases at V and 1 base at J, with 15 bases between the two ends. From germline, CDR1 is MNHEY and CDR2 SMNVEV (reference sequence). This chain's CDR3 is CASSYKSGSYEQYF. In nucleotides, the CDR3 is TGTGCCAGCTCCTACAAGAGCGGTTCCTACGAGCAGTACTTC.

The gene calls are TRBV9 and TRBJ2-1, with 15 nucleotides matching TRBD2. Unmatched junction bases numbered 8, after V lost 3 bases and J lost 13 bases. This CDR3 comprises 15 residues. The germline CDR1 and CDR2 sequences are SGDLS and YYNGEE. The CDR3: CASSDSGLAGGFQFF. As DNA, the CDR3 is TGTGCCAGCAGCGACTCTGGACTAGCGGGGGGGTTCCAGTTCTTC.

V usage is TRBV11-3 and J usage is TRBJ2-2; no firm D call. Looked up from germline, CDR1 is SGHNT and CDR2 is YENEEA. Trimming stripped 2 bases from V and 4 bases from J, with 5 bases between. The CDR3 is 13 residues long. CDR3 DNA: TGTGCCAGCAGCTTACTGTCCACCGGGGAGCTGTTTTTT. The encoded protein is CASSLLSTGELFF.

This chain links TRBV5-5 with TRBJ2-7; no reliable D call. The germline V gene encodes CDR1 SGHKS and CDR2 YYEKEE (reference sequence). The CDR3 contains 15 residues. Trimming removed 2 bases from V and 4 bases from J, with 16 bases in between. The CDR3 DNA follows: TGTGCCAGCAGCTTCAGACTCACATACCTGTACGAGCAGTACTTC. As protein: CASSFRLTYLYEQYF.

This clone was detected only once. CDR3 DNA sequence: TGTGCCAGCAGTGAAGCAGAGAGAGGGACAATTTACGAGCAGTACTTC. Residues: CASSEAERGTIYEQYF. The chain is built from TRBV6-1 and TRBJ2-7, with a weak D call TRBD1 (6 bases). V lost 0 bases, J lost 4 bases, and 16 bases lay in between. Germline V gene data show CDR1 as MNHNS and CDR2 as SASEGT. The CDR3 has 16 residues.

The chain recombines TRBV7-8 with TRBJ2-5, with 8 bases that match TRBD2. From germline, CDR1 is SGHVS and CDR2 FQNEAQ. The CDR3 has 16 amino acids. The trim removed 7 bases at V and 4 bases at J, leaving 14 bases unmatched. The CDR3 DNA is TGTGCCAGCACCCCCGGGGGCGGGAGGTTAGGAGAGACCCAGTACTTC. This gives the protein CASTPGGGRLGETQYF.

This rearrangement joins TRBV5-1 to TRBJ2-1, with unresolved D. CDR3 length equals 13 residues. Germline V CDR1 and CDR2: SGHRS, YFSETQ. V was shortened by 5 bases and J by 7 bases, with 13 bases between the two germline ends. The CDR3 spells CASSSNAGNEQFF. Here the CDR3 DNA reads TGCGCCAGCAGTTCAAACGCCGGGAATGAGCAGTTCTTC. The variable domain in full, with the rest retrieved from reference TRBV5-1 and TRBJ2-1, is KAGVTQTPRYLIKTRGQQVTLSCSPISGHRSVSWYQQTPGQGLQFLFEYFSETQRNKGNFPGRFSGRQFSNSRSEMNVSTLELGDSALYLCASSSNAGNEQFFGPGTRLTVL.

This chain links TRBV4-1 with TRBJ2-3, with 13 bases lining up with TRBD2. This CDR3 has 18 residues. After removal of 0 bases from V and 2 bases from J, the junction contained 5 bases not matched to a gene. CDR1 and CDR2 from the germline V gene are MGHRA and YSYEKL. The CDR3 is CASSQDLGLAGPTDTQYF. The DNA of the CDR3 is TGCGCCAGCAGCCAAGATTTGGGACTAGCGGGACCCACAGATACGCAGTATTTT.

This clone was seen only once. The chain's CDR3 is CASSPRQVRSPYNEQFF. CDR3 coding DNA: TGTGCCAGCAGCCCTCGACAGGTTCGTTCACCCTACAATGAGCAGTTCTTC. The J gene is TRBJ2-1, the V gene TRBV7-9, with D possibly matching TRBD1 (6 bases). Trimming left V 5 bases short and J 2 bases short, with 19 bases between. Per germline, CDR1 SEHNR and CDR2 FQNEAQ (reference sequence). CDR3 size: 17 residues.